The clone carrying this T cell receptor beta chain has only one observation. The data derive from a study of control samples from healthy donors and cancer patients. Here immunoSEQ multiplex PCR was the method, and the copy in TCRdb shows in-frame clones only, minus some. This table has about 160,000 clones, roughly 95% appearing once. V lost 5 bases, J lost 5 bases, and 4 bases stayed unmatched. This CDR3 comprises 13 residues. Germline lookup yields CDR1 GTSNPN and CDR2 SVGIG (reference sequence). The source of this sequence is a woman aged 25 to 39 in good health. The chain links TRBV30 to TRBJ2-2; 8 bases are a match to TRBD1. The sample taken for sequencing was blood. CDR3 loop: CAWQGARTGELFF. CDR3 nucleotide sequence: TGTGCCTGGCAGGGGGCTCGGACCGGGGAGCTGTTTTTT. The whole variable domain, filled in from reference TRBV30 and TRBJ2-2, reads SQTIHQWPATLVQPVGSPLSLECTVEGTSNPNLYWYRQAAGRGLQLLFYSVGIGQISSEVPQNLSASRPQDRQFILSSKKLLLSDSGFYLCAWQGARTGELFFGEGSRLTVL.